Described below is a single T cell receptor beta chain sequence and its context. Clinical histories supplied by participants themselves formed the basis of cohort assignment. A COVID-19 case was met by exposed participants within 2 weeks before study entry. The data were obtained in a study of blood T cell repertoires in COVID-19. Study context: The samples span acute and convalescent COVID-19 from the United States, Italy and Spain.

V trimming: 5 bases; J trimming: 2 bases; junction bases outside the gene matches: 8. Germline loops: CDR1 KGHDR, CDR2 SFDVKD. The CDR3 spans 16 residues. Authors' methods: Using reference gene primer amplification, nucleated cell counts were estimated. TCRdb's table, derived via immunoSEQ multiplex PCR, lists solely in-frame clones and lacks some. For V, J and clone size, that table is used; D and trimming come from the DNA. Of roughly 400,000 clones detected, approximately 89% appear once; the ten largest clones hold just over 0.85%. This TCR derives from a middle-aged woman who had been exposed to COVID-19. The sequenced material came from PBMCs or T cells enriched from blood (not recorded which). The chain uses TRBV24-1 and TRBJ2-7; 10 nucleotides line up with TRBD1. This CDR3 is CATSGAGTGEAYEQYF. The DNA of the CDR3 is TGTGCCACCAGTGGGGCGGGGACAGGGGAAGCCTACGAGCAGTACTTC.